The 18 T cell receptor beta chains presented below share a single source sample, sequenced in a study of T cells in localized non-small cell lung cancer (dated by TCRdb to 2020 to 2022). The library came from the immunoSEQ multiplex PCR assay. The source is immuneACCESS, and TCRdb retained only in-frame sequences with V and J called. Part of the clones is not carried over; for the studies checked, unresolved V genes explain less than half of this, and the remainder is unexplained. The sample table contains 15,000 to 20,000 clones; only one count was recorded for 70% to 90% of them. The ten most abundant clones make up 25% to 30% of the sample. The input for sequencing was peripheral blood, taken before any cancer treatment. These receptors came from a female donor older than 55 with stage III squamous cell lung carcinoma.

The V and J genes are TRBV19 and TRBJ2-4, with unresolved D. The CDR3 has 14 amino acids. From germline, CDR1 is LNHDA and CDR2 SQIVND (reference sequence). Trimming removed 4 bases at V and 0 bases at J, with 7 bases between. CDR3 amino acids: CASSNRLAKNIQYF. DNA of the CDR3: TGTGCCAGTAGTAACCGGCTAGCCAAAAACATTCAGTACTTC. Drawing the rest from reference TRBV19 and TRBJ2-4, the complete variable domain is DGGITQSPKYLFRKEGQNVTLSCEQNLNHDAMYWYRQDPGQGLRLIYYSQIVNDFQKGDIAEGYSVSREKKESFPLTVTSAQKNPTAFYLCASSNRLAKNIQYFGAGTRLSVL.

This chain uses TRBV6-5 with TRBJ1-5, with D possibly being TRBD1 (5 bases). The V gene's germline CDR1 is MNHEY and CDR2 SVGAGI. V gave up 5 bases and J gave up 7 bases, with 15 bases separating them. This CDR3 comprises 14 residues. CDR3 amino acids: CASSPSRTSQPQHF. DNA for the CDR3: TGTGCCAGCAGTCCTAGCAGGACATCGCAGCCCCAGCATTTT.

This clone qualifies as medium-sized. This chain links TRBV6-5 with TRBJ2-5; perhaps D is TRBD1 or TRBD2 (5 bases each). Germline CDR1 MNHEY, CDR2 SVGAGI. V dropped 0 bases and J dropped 4 bases, with 9 bases sitting between them. This CDR3 comprises 14 residues. CDR3 nucleotides: TGTGCCAGCAGTTACTCTGGGGCGGGAGAGACCCAGTACTTC. It specifies CASSYSGAGETQYF.

As concerns this clone: The junction does not match germline at one end; this may be a read error. V and J are TRBV7-7 and TRBJ2-7, with 13 positions matching TRBD2. CDR3 length: 16 amino acids. The germline V gene encodes CDR1 SSHAT and CDR2 FNYEAQ (reference sequence). This CDR3 reads CASSAKLAGGSYEQYF. The CDR3 nucleotides are TGTGCTAGCAGCGCGAAACTAGCGGGAGGGTCCTACGAGCAGTACTTC.

The CDR3 protein is CASRPRTSGGKNTGELFF. The CDR3, as DNA: TGCGCCAGCAGACCTCGGACTAGCGGGGGGAAGAACACCGGGGAGCTGTTTTTT. The chain has TRBV23-1 and TRBJ2-2; 14 positions match TRBD2. TRBV23-1 is assigned to the ORF class and has an uncertain function. The CDR3 has 18 amino acids. V trimming: 6 bases; J trimming: 1 base; junction bases outside the gene matches: 7.

The chain uses TRBV21-1 and TRBJ2-1; the table's TRBD2 call for D was not verified on the DNA. TRBV21-1 constitutes a pseudogene. CDR3 size: 15 residues. The DNA of the CDR3 is TGTGCCAGCAGCAAAGTAGGTTTGGAGCGCAATGAGCAGTTCTTC. Translating it yields CASSKVGLERNEQFF.

The chain carries TRBV7-2 and TRBJ1-1, with 9 bases lining up with TRBD1. CDR1 is SGHTA and CDR2 is FQGNSA in the germline V gene. The CDR3 is 17 amino acids. The ends lost 1 base at V and 0 bases at J; junction bases unmatched: 6. CDR3 residues: CASSLGTGVWMNTEAFF. The DNA for the CDR3 is TGTGCCAGCAGCTTAGGGACAGGGGTATGGATGAACACTGAAGCTTTCTTT.

The J gene is TRBJ2-5, the V gene TRBV4-1; TRBD2 is a possible D gene (6 bases). The CDR3 has 15 residues. CDR1 is MGHRA, CDR2 YSYEKL, per germline. Trimming cost V 4 bases and J 5 bases, with 17 bases left between them. This chain's CDR3 is CASSRGAGIPETQYF. The CDR3 DNA reads as TGCGCCAGCAGCCGCGGGGCAGGGATCCCGGAGACCCAGTACTTC.

The chain employs TRBV6-1 and TRBJ2-7; 8 bases match TRBD1. CDR1 is MNHNS, CDR2 SASEGT, per germline. This CDR3 is 17 amino acids long. J gave up 3 bases and V 2 bases, and 12 bases lay outside the gene matches. In DNA form, the CDR3 reads TGTGCCAGCAGTGAATTTATGGCTCACAGGGGGGACTACGAGCAGTACTTC. It codes for CASSEFMAHRGDYEQYF.

This clone has just one count. The genes are TRBV5-1 and TRBJ2-3, with D hard to call. The V and J ends lost 4 bases and 2 bases respectively, with 14 bases between them. CDR3 length: 15 residues. Germline assignment: CDR1 SGHRS and CDR2 YFSETQ. The CDR3 bases are TGCGCCAGCAGCGAGGAACGGCGGCCCACAGATACGCAGTATTTT. Translation gives CASSEERRPTDTQYF.

This sequence joins TRBV6-5 and TRBJ1-1; no clear D. Germline V gene lookup returns CDR1 MNHEY and CDR2 SVGAGI. The germline V and J ends were trimmed by 6 bases and 7 bases, with 12 bases remaining between them. The CDR3 sequence is 12 residues long. The chain's CDR3 is CASSLEGYEAFF. The CDR3 coding sequence is TGTGCCAGCAGCCTAGAAGGTTATGAAGCTTTCTTT.

The chain links TRBV5-1 to TRBJ1-6; 8 nucleotides match TRBD1. This CDR3 is 17 amino acids long. Germline trimming cut 0 bases from V and 6 bases from J; bases unmatched to any gene: 8. Germline V CDR1 and CDR2: SGHRS, YFSETQ. The CDR3 loop reads CASSLGGPGQANSPLHF. The DNA of the CDR3 is TGCGCCAGCAGCTTGGGGGGCCCGGGACAGGCTAATTCACCCCTCCACTTT.

The V and J genes are TRBV19 and TRBJ2-7; TRBD1 aligns across 7 bases. This CDR3 contains 14 residues. From germline, CDR1 is LNHDA and CDR2 SQIVND (reference sequence). Trimming took 3 bases from V and 4 from J; bases not matched to a gene: 6. The CDR3 region has the DNA TGTGCCAGTAGTATCACAGGGGTAGTATACGAGCAGTACTTC. Translated: CASSITGVVYEQYF.

This clone showed up just a few times. The chain recombines TRBV7-9 with TRBJ2-7; tentatively, D is TRBD1 (5 bases). Germline loops: CDR1 SEHNR, CDR2 FQNEAQ (reference sequence). This CDR3 spans 16 amino acids. With 2 bases removed from V and 1 base from J, the gap between germline ends came to 15 bases. DNA for the CDR3: TGTGCCAGCAGCTTAAGGGCCCGGGCAGGGTCCTACGAGCAGTACTTC. Amino acids: CASSLRARAGSYEQYF. The full variable domain, its missing parts supplied by reference TRBV7-9 and TRBJ2-7, is DTGVSQNPRHKITKRGQNVTFRCDPISEHNRLYWYRQTLGQGPEFLTYFQNEAQLEKSRLLSDRFSAERPKGSFSTLEIQRTEQGDSAMYLCASSLRARAGSYEQYFGPGTRLTVT.

The chain recombines TRBV29-1 with TRBJ1-2; no definite D call. The CDR3 consists of 12 residues. V lost 4 bases, J lost 1 base, and 7 bases lay in between. Per germline, CDR1 SQVTM and CDR2 ANQGSEA. The CDR3 DNA is TGCAGCGTTGTAGGTAGTAACTATGGCTACACCTTC. Translating it yields CSVVGSNYGYTF.

The genes are TRBV19 and TRBJ2-3, with 7 positions matching TRBD2. The CDR3 has 14 amino acids. Germline CDR1 LNHDA, CDR2 SQIVND (reference sequence). With 6 bases clipped from V and 4 bases from J, the junction kept 7 bases outside the gene matches. The CDR3 loop is CASSPAGLADTQYF. CDR3 in DNA: TGTGCCAGTAGCCCAGCGGGGTTAGCAGATACGCAGTATTTT.

The V and J genes are TRBV19 and TRBJ2-5, with a tentative D call TRBD2 (6 bases). The V and J ends lost 5 bases and 5 bases respectively, with 6 bases between them. The CDR3 runs to 11 residues. Germline values: CDR1 LNHDA, CDR2 SQIVND (reference sequence). Written as DNA, the CDR3 is TGTGCCAGTAGTGGGGGGGAGACCCAGTACTTC. Protein: CASSGGETQYF.

This chain connects TRBV30 to TRBJ2-7; 8 bases align to TRBD2. In germline, CDR1 is GTSNPN, CDR2 SVGIG (reference sequence). With V trimmed by 0 bases and J by 4 bases, 5 bases remained unmatched. CDR3 length: 14 amino acids. CDR3 DNA sequence: TGTGCCTGGAGTGTGGGACTAGGTCTATACGAGCAGTACTTC. This sequence encodes CAWSVGLGLYEQYF.